This TCR beta chain was captured by sequencing in a study of CD8 T cells in Susac syndrome. Study-wide results and limits: The authors acknowledged that the study's TCR sequencing and HLA analysis involved relatively few individuals.

Reverse transcription used about 0.45 to 1 ug RNA and random hexamers. Across 54 Vbeta and 13 Jbeta, TCR beta CDR3 was amplified with immunoSEQ multiplex PCR. Via MiXCR, TCRdb re-called the immunoSEQ multiplex PCR reads, giving one row per CDR3 protein. The repertoire consists of about 300,000 distinct CDR3 sequences, with 75% to 85% occurring once and the leading ten covering around 0.21%. The germline V and J ends were trimmed by 0 bases and 7 bases, with 16 bases remaining between them. The CDR3 totals 15 residues. CDR1 DFQATT and CDR2 SNEGSKA come from the germline V gene (reference sequence). CD8+ and CD4+ blood T cells underwent TCR beta sequencing. The TEMRA cells underwent FACS enrichment, while the CD8+ and CD4+ T cells underwent negative isolation. In the case of this clonotype: Its antigen is still unknown.

The sequence was collected from a human donor with multiple sclerosis. Sequencing input: CD8+ T cells from PBMCs. The rearrangement links TRBV20-1 to TRBJ1-5; D is unclear. Here the CDR3 reads CSARERTGLGQPQHF. The CDR3, as DNA: TGCAGTGCTAGAGAACGAACCGGGCTAGGGCAGCCCCAGCATTTT.